The 22 T cell receptor beta chains given below trace back to one sample, sequenced in a study of human T cells and chemical hapten exposure. MiXCR, run by TCRdb on the RACE reads, gives a single entry per CDR3 protein. The sample lists 150,000 to 200,000 distinct CDR3 sequences, around 30% occurring once. Time point meaning: pre-sensitization, week 0. Specified treatment: therapeutic diphenylcyclopropenone sensitization with weekly scalp DPC. Source: whole blood, taken in connection with sensitization to the hapten diphenylcyclopropenone (DPC). Receptors originate from a woman in her twenties or thirties with alopecia areata. Some clones in this sample may be carry-over from other donors' samples.

This clonotype was observed a single time. This rearrangement joins TRBV7-8 to TRBJ2-1, with D perhaps matching TRBD2 (5 bases). The CDR3 consists of 16 residues. Germline values: CDR1 SGHVS, CDR2 FQNEAQ. The V gene lost 3 bases and the J gene lost 0 bases, with 12 bases spanning the gap. CDR3 residues: CASSFRGLGSYNEQFF. CDR3 bases: TGTGCCAGCAGCTTCCGGGGTCTAGGCTCCTACAATGAGCAGTTCTTC.

The J gene is TRBJ2-7, the V gene TRBV29-1, with 7 positions matching TRBD2. Trimming removed 5 bases from V and 0 bases from J; junction bases left unmatched: 7. The CDR3 is 14 amino acids. Per germline, CDR1 SQVTM and CDR2 ANQGSEA. The CDR3 DNA is TGCAGCGTTTCCCCTAGGGACTACTCCTACGAGCAGTACTTC. Protein product: CSVSPRDYSYEQYF.

The rearrangement joins TRBV29-1 to TRBJ1-2; unclear D gene. V was cut by 0 bases and J by 0 bases, with 8 bases left in between. Per the germline V gene, CDR1 is SQVTM and CDR2 is ANQGSEA. This CDR3 spans 14 amino acids. CDR3 protein: CSVEEKIANYGYTF. As DNA, the CDR3 is TGCAGCGTTGAAGAGAAGATAGCTAACTATGGCTACACCTTC.

A few counts support this clonotype. The chain links TRBV29-1 to TRBJ2-3; 12 bases match TRBD2. The germline gives CDR1 SQVTM, CDR2 ANQGSEA. V lost 5 bases and J lost 6; bases outside the gene matches: 9. This CDR3 is 15 amino acids long. This CDR3 is CSVRLAGGPADTQYF. DNA of the CDR3: TGCAGCGTTCGTCTAGCGGGAGGGCCGGCGGATACGCAGTATTTT.

This clonotype was picked up a small number of times. This chain connects TRBV29-1 to TRBJ2-7; possible D gene TRBD2, 6 bases. Germline V gene sequence: CDR1 SQVTM, CDR2 ANQGSEA. V gave up 3 bases and J gave up 9 bases, with 18 bases separating them. This CDR3 comprises 13 residues. The DNA for the CDR3 is TGCAGCGTTGATGCCGGGACGGGGGTCTCGCAGTACTTC. Amino acid sequence: CSVDAGTGVSQYF.

This clonotype was counted a few times. J is TRBJ1-2 and V is TRBV5-4; no reliable D call. Trimming took off 4 bases at V and 4 bases at J, with 11 bases between the two ends. This CDR3 is built from 13 residues. Germline-derived CDR1 and CDR2 are SGHNT and YYREEE (reference sequence). The CDR3 loop reads CASSRMGSYGYTF. The CDR3 DNA is TGTGCCAGCAGCCGGATGGGCAGCTATGGCTACACCTTC.

There are a few counts of this clonotype. The rearrangement joins TRBV29-1 to TRBJ1-1; D perhaps matches TRBD1 (5 bases). The V end lost 6 bases, the J end lost 1 base, and 15 bases lay between the germline ends. The CDR3 is 14 amino acids. Germline V gives CDR1 SQVTM, CDR2 ANQGSEA. For the CDR3, the DNA is TGCAGCGTAGGAGGGGTACGGGCGAACACTGAAGCTTTCTTT. Translating gives CSVGGVRANTEAFF.

The V gene is TRBV2, the J gene TRBJ1-6; the match to TRBD1 covers 11 bases. This CDR3 has 13 residues. The germline V gene encodes CDR1 SNHLY and CDR2 FYNNEI. The CDR3 reads CVTGTGGHSPLHF. The CDR3 coding sequence is TGTGTCACCGGGACAGGGGGGCATTCACCCCTCCACTTT.

This clonotype was observed a few times. The chain's CDR3 is CASRRTGGGGQPQHF. Here the CDR3 DNA reads TGTGCCAGTAGGCGGACAGGGGGAGGGGGCCAGCCCCAGCATTTT. The chain joins TRBV19 to TRBJ1-5, with 10 bases aligning to TRBD1. CDR1 and CDR2 (germline): LNHDA, SQIVND (reference sequence). The CDR3 covers 15 residues. J was trimmed by 7 bases and V by 6 bases; bases with no gene match: 9.

This clonotype was seen a handful of times. The rearrangement joins TRBV20-1 to TRBJ1-5; D unclear. Germline lookup yields CDR1 DFQATT and CDR2 SNEGSKA (reference sequence). Trimming took 5 bases from V and 5 from J, leaving 19 bases between them. The CDR3 is made up of 15 amino acids. The CDR3 loop reads CSAAPGTGVDQPQHF. The DNA of the CDR3 is TGCAGTGCTGCCCCTGGCACCGGAGTGGATCAGCCCCAGCATTTT.

The V and J genes are TRBV2 and TRBJ2-1; tentative D call: TRBD2 (7 bases). This CDR3 comprises 11 residues. V was cut by 8 bases and J by 7 bases, with 9 bases left in between. Germline V gene lookup returns CDR1 SNHLY and CDR2 FYNNEI. The CDR3, as DNA: TGTGCCAGCGAGGGGGGGAATGAGCAGTTCTTC. Protein sequence: CASEGGNEQFF. Complete variable domain (other parts from reference TRBV2 and TRBJ2-1): EPEVTQTPSHQVTQMGQEVILRCVPISNHLYFYWYRQILGQKVEFLVSFYNNEISEKSEIFDDQFSVERPDGSNFTLKIRSTKLEDSAMYFCASEGGNEQFFGPGTRLTVL.

This clonotype was counted a few times. V gene TRBV28 combines with J gene TRBJ2-7; D not resolved. CDR1 MDHEN and CDR2 SYDVKM come from the germline V gene. There are 13 residues in the CDR3. The ends were cut back, 5 bases at V and 4 bases at J, with 12 bases in the middle. CDR3: CASSPPPTYEQYF. The CDR3 nucleotides are TGTGCCAGCAGTCCTCCCCCAACTTACGAGCAGTACTTC.

This clonotype was detected many times. The chain uses TRBV28 and TRBJ1-6; TRBD1 is a possible D gene (6 bases). Trimming shortened V by 10 bases and J by 11 bases, and 12 bases separated the two germline ends. This CDR3 is built from 11 residues. In germline, CDR1 is MDHEN, CDR2 SYDVKM. The DNA for the CDR3 is TGTGCCACAAGGGGGAATCCACCCCTCCACTTT. It codes for CATRGNPPLHF.

This clonotype turned up a few times. This chain connects TRBV5-4 to TRBJ2-2; the match to TRBD2 covers 10 bases. CDR3 length equals 16 residues. The J segment lost 7 bases and the V segment lost 4 bases, leaving 10 bases of the junction unmatched. Germline CDR1 and CDR2: SGHNT and YYREEE (reference sequence). This chain's CDR3 is CASSPQAGGLFGELFF. In DNA, the CDR3 is TGTGCCAGCAGCCCCCAAGCGGGAGGGCTATTCGGGGAGCTGTTTTTT.

The chain recombines TRBV5-6 with TRBJ2-3; 7 nucleotides match TRBD1. CDR1 is SGHDT and CDR2 is YYEEEE in the germline V gene. V gave up 4 bases and J gave up 9 bases; unmatched junction bases: 5. This CDR3 spans 12 amino acids. This chain's CDR3 is CASSVTGYTQYF. CDR3 DNA sequence: TGTGCCAGCAGCGTGACAGGGTACACGCAGTATTTT.

The gene calls are TRBV14 and TRBJ2-3; D unclear. V gave up 6 bases and J gave up 0 bases, with 13 bases separating them. In germline, CDR1 is SGHDN, CDR2 FVKESK. This CDR3 contains 15 residues. The CDR3 protein is CASREVRKSTDTQYF. CDR3 DNA: TGTGCCAGCAGAGAAGTGCGGAAAAGCACAGATACGCAGTATTTT.

This clonotype was picked up a small number of times. The chain couples TRBV5-5 to TRBJ2-7, with 8 nucleotides matching TRBD1. V was clipped by 0 bases and J by 10 bases; unmatched bases: 9. Germline V gene data show CDR1 as SGHKS and CDR2 as YYEKEE (reference sequence). The CDR3 extends over 14 amino acids. CDR3 sequence reads: CASSLEGQGIEQYF. Written as DNA, the CDR3 is TGTGCCAGCAGCTTGGAAGGACAGGGAATCGAACAGTACTTC.

This chain joins TRBV7-2 and TRBJ1-5; no definite D call. The CDR3 is 14 amino acids. Germline-derived CDR1 and CDR2 are SGHTA and FQGNSA. Trimming stripped 7 bases from V and 0 bases from J, with 10 bases between. The DNA for the CDR3 is TGTGCCAGCACTCCCACCTATAGCAATCAGCCCCAGCATTTT. Its protein is CASTPTYSNQPQHF.

The genes are TRBV27 and TRBJ2-7; D might be TRBD1 (6 bases). Germline values: CDR1 MNHEY, CDR2 SMNVEV (reference sequence). The CDR3 is 14 residues long. V lost 5 bases to trimming and J lost 3 bases, with 14 bases between them. The CDR3 DNA reads as TGTGCCAGCAGTCCCGGACAGTCCTACTACGAGCAGTACTTC. The encoded protein is CASSPGQSYYEQYF.

The V gene is TRBV18, the J gene TRBJ1-2; D may be TRBD1 (5 bases). This CDR3 has 14 residues. Trimming removed 6 bases at V and 4 bases at J, with 15 bases between. CDR1 is KGHSH and CDR2 is LQKENI in the germline V gene. The CDR3 protein is CASSPSVGVYGYTF. The CDR3, as DNA: TGTGCCAGCTCGCCGTCCGTGGGGGTCTATGGCTACACCTTC.

The chain combines TRBV28 with TRBJ1-2, with 10 bases lining up with TRBD1. CDR1 and CDR2 (germline): MDHEN, SYDVKM. The CDR3 consists of 14 residues. Trimming cost V 5 bases and J 4 bases; bases outside gene matches: 4. The DNA for the CDR3 is TGTGCCAGCAGTGTGACAGGGGGCGGCTATGGCTACACCTTC. Translating it yields CASSVTGGGYGYTF.

V and J are TRBV15 and TRBJ2-5; the D is unclear. The V end lost 1 base, the J end lost 3 bases, and 6 bases lay between the germline ends. Germline CDR1 LNHNV, CDR2 YYDKDF (reference sequence). The CDR3 extends over 13 amino acids. The CDR3 spells CATSRGRKETQYF. CDR3 bases: TGTGCCACCAGCAGAGGGCGAAAAGAGACCCAGTACTTC.